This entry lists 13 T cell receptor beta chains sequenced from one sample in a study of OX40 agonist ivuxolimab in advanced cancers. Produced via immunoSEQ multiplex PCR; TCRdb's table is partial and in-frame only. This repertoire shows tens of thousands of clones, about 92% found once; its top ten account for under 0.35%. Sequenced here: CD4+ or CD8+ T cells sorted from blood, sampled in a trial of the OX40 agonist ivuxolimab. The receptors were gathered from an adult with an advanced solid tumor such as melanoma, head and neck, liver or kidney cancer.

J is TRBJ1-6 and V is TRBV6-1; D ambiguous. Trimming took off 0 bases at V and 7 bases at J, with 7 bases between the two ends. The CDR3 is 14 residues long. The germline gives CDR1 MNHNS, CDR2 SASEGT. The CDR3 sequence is CASSEAGGNSPLHF. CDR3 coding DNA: TGTGCCAGCAGTGAAGCGGGCGGGAATTCACCCCTCCACTTT.

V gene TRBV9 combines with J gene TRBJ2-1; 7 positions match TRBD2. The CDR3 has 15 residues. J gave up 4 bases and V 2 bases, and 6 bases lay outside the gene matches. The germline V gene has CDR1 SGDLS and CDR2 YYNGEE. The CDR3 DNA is TGTGCCAGCAGCGTCGGACTAGAATCGTACAATGAGCAGTTCTTC. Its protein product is CASSVGLESYNEQFF.

The CDR3 DNA reads TGTGCCAGTAGTATAGCAGCGGGGGGCCCACGAGAGACCCAGTACTTC. As protein: CASSIAAGGPRETQYF. The chain employs TRBV19 and TRBJ2-5; 9 bases map to TRBD2. Losses at the gene ends were 1 base for V and 4 bases for J; bases not matched to a gene: 7. The CDR3 runs to 16 residues. Germline values: CDR1 LNHDA, CDR2 SQIVND (reference sequence).

The CDR3 DNA sequence: TGTGCCAGCAGCTTAGTCGGTAGCGGGATTACCACAGATACGCAGTATTTT. Translation: CASSLVGSGITTDTQYF. The chain joins TRBV7-8 to TRBJ2-3, with 8 bases that match TRBD2. The CDR3 consists of 17 residues. With V trimmed by 1 base and J by 2 bases, 8 bases remained unmatched. Germline V lookup: CDR1 SGHVS, CDR2 FQNEAQ.

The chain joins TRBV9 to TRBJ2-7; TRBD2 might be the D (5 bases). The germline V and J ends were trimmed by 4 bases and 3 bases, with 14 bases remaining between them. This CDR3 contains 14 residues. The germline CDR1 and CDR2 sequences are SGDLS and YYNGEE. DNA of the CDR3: TGTGCCAGCAGCCCTAGCCTTAATTTCTACGAGCAGTACTTC. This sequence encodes CASSPSLNFYEQYF.

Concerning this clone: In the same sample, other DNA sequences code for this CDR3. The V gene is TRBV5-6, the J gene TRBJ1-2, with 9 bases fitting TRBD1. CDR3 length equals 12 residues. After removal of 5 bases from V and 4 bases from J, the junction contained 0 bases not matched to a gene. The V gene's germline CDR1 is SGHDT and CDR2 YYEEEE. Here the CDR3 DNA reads TGTGCCAGCAGGACAGGGGGCTATGGCTACACCTTC. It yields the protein CASRTGGYGYTF.

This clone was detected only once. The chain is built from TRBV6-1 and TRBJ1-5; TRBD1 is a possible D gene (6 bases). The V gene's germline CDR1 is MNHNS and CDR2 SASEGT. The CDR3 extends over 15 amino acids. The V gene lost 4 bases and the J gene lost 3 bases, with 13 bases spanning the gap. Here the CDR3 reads CASSAQGWNNQPQHF. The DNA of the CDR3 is TGTGCCAGCAGTGCCCAGGGGTGGAACAATCAGCCCCAGCATTTT.

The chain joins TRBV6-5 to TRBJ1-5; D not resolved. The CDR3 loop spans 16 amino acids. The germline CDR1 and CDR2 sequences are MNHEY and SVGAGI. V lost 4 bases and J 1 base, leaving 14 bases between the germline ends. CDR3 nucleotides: TGTGCCAGCAGTTTCCTTAGGGCGGGAAGCAATCAGCCCCAGCATTTT. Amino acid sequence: CASSFLRAGSNQPQHF.

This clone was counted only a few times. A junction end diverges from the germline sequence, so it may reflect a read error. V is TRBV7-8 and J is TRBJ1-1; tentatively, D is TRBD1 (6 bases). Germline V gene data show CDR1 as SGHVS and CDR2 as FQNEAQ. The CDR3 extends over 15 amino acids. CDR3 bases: TGTGCCAGCACCTTAACCCGGGGGGCGGGCGCTGAAGCTTTCTTT. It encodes CASTLTRGAGAEAFF.

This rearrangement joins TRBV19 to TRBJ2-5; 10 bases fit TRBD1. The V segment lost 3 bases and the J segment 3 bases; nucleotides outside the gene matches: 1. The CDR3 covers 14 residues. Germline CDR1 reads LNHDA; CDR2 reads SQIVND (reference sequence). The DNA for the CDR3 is TGTGCCAGTAGTATGACAGGGGGCAAAGAGACCCAGTACTTC. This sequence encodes CASSMTGGKETQYF. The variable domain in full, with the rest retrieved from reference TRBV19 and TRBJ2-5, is DGGITQSPKYLFRKEGQNVTLSCEQNLNHDAMYWYRQDPGQGLRLIYYSQIVNDFQKGDIAEGYSVSREKKESFPLTVTSAQKNPTAFYLCASSMTGGKETQYFGPGTRLLVL.

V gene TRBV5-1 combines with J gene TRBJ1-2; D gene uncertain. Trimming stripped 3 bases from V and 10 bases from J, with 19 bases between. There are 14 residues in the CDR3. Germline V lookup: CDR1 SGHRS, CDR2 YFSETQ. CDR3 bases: TGCGCCAGCAGCTGGGGTGGGTTATATGAAGCCTACACCTTC. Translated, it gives CASSWGGLYEAYTF.

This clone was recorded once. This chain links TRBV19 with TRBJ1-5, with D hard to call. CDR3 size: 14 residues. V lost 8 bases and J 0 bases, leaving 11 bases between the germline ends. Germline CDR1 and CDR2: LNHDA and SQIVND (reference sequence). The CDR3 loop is CASLDWNSNQPQHF. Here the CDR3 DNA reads TGTGCCAGTCTAGACTGGAATAGCAATCAGCCCCAGCATTTT.

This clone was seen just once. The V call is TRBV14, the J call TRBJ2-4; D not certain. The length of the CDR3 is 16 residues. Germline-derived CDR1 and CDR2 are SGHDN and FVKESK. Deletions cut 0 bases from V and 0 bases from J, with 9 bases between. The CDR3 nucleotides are TGTGCCAGCAGCCAAGATAGTAGACTAGCCAAAAACATTCAGTACTTC. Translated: CASSQDSRLAKNIQYF.